The 28 T cell receptor beta chains presented below share a single source sample, sequenced in a study of T cell changes during pregnancy in multiple sclerosis. The table came from immunoSEQ multiplex PCR; TCRdb's copy has only in-frame clones and leaves some out. Of 26,000 or so clones listed, 89% are singletons. This specimen was CD8+ T cells from peripheral blood mononuclear cells, taken in the second trimester of pregnancy. Receptors originate from a female donor with multiple sclerosis, enrolled in a pregnancy study.

The CDR3 is CASSLASGHYEQYF. CDR3 in DNA: TGTGCCAGCAGCTTGGCTAGCGGCCACTACGAGCAGTACTTC. The V call is TRBV7-9, the J call TRBJ2-7, with TRBD2 identical over 7 bases. Per germline, CDR1 SEHNR and CDR2 FQNEAQ (reference sequence). The V segment lost 3 bases and the J segment 3 bases; nucleotides outside the gene matches: 5. The CDR3 covers 14 residues.

The gene calls are TRBV6-5 and TRBJ2-3; TRBD1 agrees at 10 bases. The CDR3 covers 13 residues. The trim removed 8 bases at V and 5 bases at J, leaving 4 bases unmatched. Germline V lookup: CDR1 MNHEY, CDR2 SVGAGI. This CDR3 is CASRDRGLDTQYF. CDR3 DNA: TGTGCCAGCCGGGACAGGGGATTAGATACGCAGTATTTT.

The J gene is TRBJ2-1, the V gene TRBV4-2; D is undetermined. Germline assignment: CDR1 LGHNA and CDR2 YNFKEQ. The CDR3 length is 18 residues. Trimming shortened V by 0 bases and J by 0 bases, and 15 bases separated the two germline ends. The DNA for the CDR3 is TGTGCCAGCAGCCAAGATTTTTCCCGATACTTCTCCTACAATGAGCAGTTCTTC. The encoded protein is CASSQDFSRYFSYNEQFF.

V is TRBV6-6 and J is TRBJ2-7; 7 bases line up with TRBD1. V lost 6 bases and J lost 1; bases outside the gene matches: 9. From germline, CDR1 is MNHNY and CDR2 SVGAGI (reference sequence). The CDR3 loop spans 15 amino acids. The DNA of the CDR3 is TGTGCCAGCAGCCAAGGACAGGAGGTTTCCTACGAGCAGTACTTC. This gives the protein CASSQGQEVSYEQYF.

The V and J genes are TRBV28 and TRBJ1-2; D possibly corresponds to TRBD1 (6 bases). The CDR3 runs to 14 residues. CDR1 and CDR2 (germline): MDHEN, SYDVKM. Trimming cost V 5 bases and J 6 bases, with 16 bases left between them. The CDR3: CASSLQGTGDGYTF. CDR3 bases: TGTGCCAGCAGTCTGCAGGGGACCGGTGATGGCTACACCTTC.

The chain recombines TRBV7-3 with TRBJ2-7, with D possibly matching TRBD1 (6 bases). V dropped 6 bases and J dropped 3 bases, with 21 bases sitting between them. The CDR3 has 16 amino acids. Germline assignment: CDR1 SGHTA and CDR2 FQGTGA. The CDR3 loop reads CASRTYSRGYVYEQYF. CDR3 DNA: TGTGCCAGCAGGACATATTCCAGGGGTTACGTCTACGAGCAGTACTTC.

The V call is TRBV13, the J call TRBJ2-5, with a possible D match to TRBD2 (5 bases). The CDR3 covers 18 residues. Germline CDR1 is PRHDT and CDR2 is FYEKMQ (reference sequence). Trimming took off 5 bases at V and 3 bases at J, with 25 bases between the two ends. This chain's CDR3 is CASSRKTRARWGEETQYF. The CDR3 nucleotides are TGTGCCAGCAGCCGAAAGACTCGAGCCCGTTGGGGAGAAGAGACCCAGTACTTC.

This clone was observed a single time. The chain carries TRBV7-8 and TRBJ2-7; 12 nucleotides line up with TRBD2. Germline lookup yields CDR1 SGHVS and CDR2 FQNEAQ. J lost 3 bases, V lost 3 bases, and 9 bases had no gene match. The CDR3 length is 17 residues. As DNA, the CDR3 is TGTGCCAGCAGCTTGTCCGACTCGGGACTAGCGGGCTACGAGCAGTACTTC. This gives the protein CASSLSDSGLAGYEQYF. Combining the CDR3 with reference TRBV7-8 and TRBJ2-7 gives the whole variable domain GAGVSQSPRYKVAKRGQDVALRCDPISGHVSLFWYQQALGQGPEFLTYFQNEAQLDKSGLPSDRFFAERPEGSVSTLKIQRTQQEDSAVYLCASSLSDSGLAGYEQYFGPGTRLTVT.

This sequence joins TRBV6-4 and TRBJ2-1, with TRBD2 identical over 11 bases. Trimming cost V 6 bases and J 4 bases; bases outside gene matches: 2. The V gene's germline CDR1 is MRHNA and CDR2 SNTAGT. The CDR3 sequence is 14 residues long. CDR3 DNA: TGTGCCAGCAGCGTAGCGGGAGGGTACAATGAGCAGTTCTTC. Translated, it gives CASSVAGGYNEQFF.

This clone was seen more than once but under ten times. The chain recombines TRBV27 with TRBJ2-7; 7 bases fit TRBD2. Germline-derived CDR1 and CDR2 are MNHEY and SMNVEV (reference sequence). The CDR3 spans 13 residues. With V trimmed by 5 bases and J by 4 bases, 5 bases remained unmatched. The CDR3 loop reads CASSAGVLYEQYF. The DNA of the CDR3 is TGTGCCAGCAGTGCGGGAGTACTTTACGAGCAGTACTTC.

This clone came up once. This sequence joins TRBV27 and TRBJ2-1; D gene ambiguous. The germline gives CDR1 MNHEY, CDR2 SMNVEV (reference sequence). This CDR3 contains 16 residues. Trimming shortened V by 6 bases and J by 1 base, and 16 bases separated the two germline ends. This CDR3 reads CASSSMQAKSYNEQFF. The CDR3 nucleotides are TGTGCCAGCAGCAGTATGCAGGCGAAATCCTACAATGAGCAGTTCTTC.

This chain uses TRBV18 with TRBJ2-1; 9 bases match TRBD2. This CDR3 is 15 amino acids long. Per germline, CDR1 KGHSH and CDR2 LQKENI. V shed 3 bases, J shed 4 bases, and the junction held 4 bases outside the gene matches. Written as DNA, the CDR3 is TGTGCCAGCTCACCCGGCCTAGCGGGGTACAATGAGCAGTTCTTC. This codes for CASSPGLAGYNEQFF. Complete variable domain (other parts from reference TRBV18 and TRBJ2-1): NAGVMQNPRHLVRRRGQEARLRCSPMKGHSHVYWYRQLPEEGLKFMVYLQKENIIDESGMPKERFSAEFPKEGPSILRIQQVVRGDSAAYFCASSPGLAGYNEQFFGPGTRLTVL.

The V call is TRBV13, the J call TRBJ1-2; TRBD1 might be the D (6 bases). The CDR3 has 18 residues. Germline V gene sequence: CDR1 PRHDT, CDR2 FYEKMQ (reference sequence). V gave up 0 bases and J gave up 0 bases, with 17 bases separating them. In DNA, the CDR3 is TGTGCCAGCAGCTTAGGAGGTGGCCGAGGACAGACTAACTATGGCTACACCTTC. Translating gives CASSLGGGRGQTNYGYTF.

Worth noting for this clone: This same CDR3 is encoded by further DNA sequences in the sample. The CDR3 is CASRERTSGLYEQYF. The CDR3, as DNA: TGTGCCAGCAGGGAACGGACTAGCGGGTTATACGAGCAGTACTTC. The J gene is TRBJ2-7, the V gene TRBV2, with 11 bases that match TRBD2. With V trimmed by 6 bases and J by 4 bases, 8 bases remained unmatched. The CDR3 length is 15 residues. Per the germline V gene, CDR1 is SNHLY and CDR2 is FYNNEI. The variable domain in full, completed from reference TRBV2 and TRBJ2-7, reads EPEVTQTPSHQVTQMGQEVILRCVPISNHLYFYWYRQILGQKVEFLVSFYNNEISEKSEIFDDQFSVERPDGSNFTLKIRSTKLEDSAMYFCASRERTSGLYEQYFGPGTRLTVT.

CDR3 sequence reads: CASRIFGLDGTDTQYF. CDR3 sequence (DNA): TGTGCCAGTAGAATCTTTGGACTTGATGGCACAGATACGCAGTATTTT. V and J are TRBV19 and TRBJ2-3, with D perhaps TRBD2 (5 bases). Germline-derived CDR1 and CDR2 are LNHDA and SQIVND (reference sequence). V dropped 6 bases and J dropped 1 base, with 17 bases sitting between them. CDR3 size: 16 residues.

By its share, this clone is medium-sized. CDR3 sequence: CASSPDPGNVQPQHF. For the CDR3, the DNA is TGTGCCAGCTCACCAGACCCGGGAAACGTCCAGCCCCAGCATTTT. The rearrangement uses TRBV18 and TRBJ1-5; D is undetermined. CDR1 is KGHSH, CDR2 LQKENI, per germline. This CDR3 contains 15 residues. Trimming stripped 2 bases from V and 7 bases from J, with 15 bases between.

This chain joins TRBV6-5 and TRBJ2-1; D perhaps matches TRBD1 (5 bases). CDR1 and CDR2 (germline): MNHEY, SVGAGI. With 7 bases removed from V and 3 bases from J, the gap between germline ends came to 13 bases. The CDR3 consists of 14 residues. The CDR3 bases are TGTGCCAGCATGGTGGGGCCGCTCTACAATGAGCAGTTCTTC. Its protein is CASMVGPLYNEQFF.

V is TRBV9 and J is TRBJ2-5; TRBD2 agrees at 8 bases. Per germline, CDR1 SGDLS and CDR2 YYNGEE. Losses at the gene ends were 4 bases for V and 5 bases for J; bases not matched to a gene: 1. The CDR3 runs 12 residues. The CDR3 DNA sequence: TGTGCCAGCAGCCCGGGGGGGGAGACCCAGTACTTC. Translating gives CASSPGGETQYF.

CDR3 sequence reads: CASSVGTAGGNEQFF. In nucleotides, the CDR3 is TGTGCCAGCAGTGTCGGGACAGCTGGCGGGAATGAGCAGTTCTTC. The chain joins TRBV6-1 to TRBJ2-1; 7 nucleotides match TRBD1. The CDR3 has 15 amino acids. Germline V CDR1 and CDR2: MNHNS, SASEGT. V trimming: 4 bases; J trimming: 7 bases; junction bases outside the gene matches: 10.

The chain recombines TRBV15 with TRBJ2-2, with a weak D call TRBD1 (6 bases). The CDR3 covers 14 residues. V was cut by 5 bases and J by 5 bases, with 12 bases left in between. The germline V gene encodes CDR1 LNHNV and CDR2 YYDKDF (reference sequence). The CDR3 DNA is TGTGCCACCAGCGGGCACAGGGAAACCGGGGAGCTGTTTTTT. Amino acid sequence: CATSGHRETGELFF.

This chain uses TRBV27 with TRBJ1-5, with TRBD1 identical over 11 bases. The CDR3 runs 15 residues. Germline CDR1 MNHEY, CDR2 SMNVEV (reference sequence). V shed 6 bases, J shed 4 bases, and the junction held 5 bases outside the gene matches. The CDR3 region is CASSQRDRGNQPQHF. The CDR3 DNA reads TGTGCCAGCAGCCAAAGGGACAGGGGGAATCAGCCCCAGCATTTT.

This sequence joins TRBV6-1 and TRBJ2-7, with D possibly being TRBD2 (5 bases). CDR3 length equals 16 residues. Trimming took off 3 bases at V and 4 bases at J, with 19 bases between the two ends. Germline V gives CDR1 MNHNS, CDR2 SASEGT. CDR3 sequence reads: CASSDRPTGNPYEQYF. CDR3 DNA sequence: TGTGCCAGCAGTGATCGCCCTACCGGGAACCCTTACGAGCAGTACTTC.

The chain combines TRBV11-2 with TRBJ2-3; D may be TRBD1 (6 bases). The V gene's germline CDR1 is SGHAT and CDR2 FQNNGV. V lost 1 base and J lost 3, with 11 bases in between. This CDR3 comprises 15 residues. The CDR3 here is CASSLGTGLTDTQYF. The CDR3 DNA sequence: TGTGCCAGCAGCTTAGGTACAGGGCTTACAGATACGCAGTATTTT. The full variable domain, in which reference TRBV11-2 and TRBJ2-3 provide the parts outside the CDR3, is EAGVAQSPRYKIIEKRQSVAFWCNPISGHATLYWYQQILGQGPKLLIQFQNNGVVDDSQLPKDRFSAERLKGVDSTLKIQPAKLEDSAVYLCASSLGTGLTDTQYFGPGTRLTVL.

The CDR3 loop is CASSERRASVSYEQYF. The DNA of the CDR3 is TGTGCCAGCAGTGAACGAAGGGCTAGCGTTTCCTACGAGCAGTACTTC. The J gene is TRBJ2-7, the V gene TRBV2, with D possibly TRBD2 on 6 matching bases. The germline CDR1 and CDR2 sequences are SNHLY and FYNNEI. This CDR3 is 16 amino acids long. V shed 2 bases and J shed 1 base, with 15 bases lying between them.

The rearrangement uses TRBV7-6 and TRBJ2-7; D perhaps matches TRBD1 (5 bases). Germline V gene lookup returns CDR1 SGHVS and CDR2 FNYEAQ. V was trimmed by 4 bases and J by 2 bases, leaving 21 bases between them. The CDR3 sequence is 17 residues long. CDR3 nucleotide sequence: TGTGCCAGCAGCTATGGGGTCCCCAGGGCCGCCGCCTACGAGCAGTACTTC. Protein: CASSYGVPRAAAYEQYF.

The rearrangement links TRBV5-5 to TRBJ2-7; the D gene is possibly TRBD2 (6 bases). This CDR3 is 14 amino acids long. CDR1 is SGHKS and CDR2 is YYEKEE in the germline V gene (reference sequence). The V and J ends lost 3 bases and 1 base respectively, with 11 bases between them. CDR3 DNA sequence: TGTGCCAGCAGCTCTCCGGGGGATTCCTACGAGCAGTACTTC. Its protein product is CASSSPGDSYEQYF.

The chain carries TRBV21-1 and TRBJ2-3; the table's TRBD1 call for D was not verified on the DNA. TRBV21-1 is a known pseudogene. The CDR3 has 13 residues. The DNA of the CDR3 is TGTGCCAGCAGCAAGGACAACACAGATACGCAGTATTTT. It encodes CASSKDNTDTQYF.

The chain has TRBV6-4 and TRBJ2-3; 10 nucleotides agree with TRBD2. The CDR3 runs to 17 residues. Unmatched junction bases numbered 8, after V lost 0 bases and J lost 5 bases. Per the germline V gene, CDR1 is MRHNA and CDR2 is SNTAGT. CDR3 bases: TGTGCCAGCAGTGACTCGCCAGCGGGAGGGCCAGGAGATACGCAGTATTTT. Residues: CASSDSPAGGPGDTQYF.